This record covers a single T cell receptor beta chain. This clone came up many times. The clone's antigen remains unknown. Per-base quality was not reported, and no clone a single base away is much larger than it. This entry comes from a study of sequential checkpoint blockade in melanoma (dated by TCRdb to about 2019). In the study overall: Patients were randomized 1:1 to first-line nivolumab followed by ipilimumab (arm A) or ipilimumab followed by nivolumab (arm B). TCRbeta immunosequencing was performed on DNA from over 90 pretreatment melanoma tumor samples. Roughly three quarters of the matched tumor biopsy pairs taken before and after treatment were from the same lesion. Maintenance nivolumab was given following each of the two trial sequences. For about 22 patients, matched tumor biopsies were obtained before treatment and at week 13, following single-agent nivolumab (arm A) or ipilimumab (arm B).

The treatment or condition label here, explained by the study, means: randomized to nivolumab then ipilimumab (arm A) or the reverse (arm B). Prior DNA-damaging chemotherapy had not been received by any trial patient. Samples were obtained from patients with melanoma enrolled in CheckMate 064, a randomized, open-label phase II trial of sequential checkpoint blockade. Tumor TCR sequencing used genomic DNA from formalin-fixed paraffin-embedded (FFPE) tissue samples. Ends trimmed: V by 1 base, J by 9 bases; bases unmatched to a gene: 7. CDR1 and CDR2 (SGHNT, YENEEA) derive from the germline V gene. Taken from cysteine to phenylalanine, the CDR3 has 14 residues. Just the 42-base CDR3 DNA is kept, in frame starting at base 1. On the study overall, not on this receptor specifically: Tumor T-cell fraction and clonality were correlated with PD-L1 staining and CD8+ T-cell counts, but not with mutational load. Among patients in arm A, the nivolumab-first arm, pretreatment tumor TIL clonality was associated with response (P = .04). Small sample sizes and reduced statistical power limited the analyses of tumor T-cell fraction within each arm. The response-prediction model combining TCR metrics and mutation burden needs validation in larger, independent patient cohorts. Patients whose tumor T-cell fraction and clonality increased by week 13 were about 30 times more likely to achieve clinical benefit.

TCRbeta CDR3 regions were immunosequenced from genomic DNA with the immunoSEQ Assay. Before high-throughput sequencing, the genomic DNA was amplified using bias-controlled multiplex PCR. As for the original processing: To quantify the absolute abundance of each unique TCRbeta CDR3 region, the sequences were collapsed and filtered. Clonality, defined as 1 minus Pielou's evenness, was calculated using only productive rearrangements. To compute tumor T-cell fraction, TCRbeta template counts were normalized to usable DNA, with usable DNA estimated from several housekeeping genes. A previously published method was used to identify clones whose frequencies were significantly greater in on-treatment samples than in baseline samples. Drawn from immuneACCESS, this table holds only the in-frame rearrangements with V and J called that TCRdb kept. Clones are partly lost; checked studies trace under half to an unresolved V gene and leave the rest unexplained. V and J calls and clone size come straight from that table; D and trimming were deduced from the DNA. For this sample the table gives about 3,200 clones, of which approximately 20% were detected only once. 28% of the sample belongs to the ten largest clones.

The starting material was tumor tissue (inferred from file names), obtained from a patient given nivolumab and ipilimumab in sequence. The rearrangement combines TRBV11-3 with TRBJ1-2; TRBD1 fits 8 bases in the junction. The origin of this receptor is a human donor with melanoma. The CDR3 region: CASSLGGTGGRYTF. The DNA is TGTGCCAGCAGCTTAGGGGGGACAGGAGGACGCTACACCTTC.